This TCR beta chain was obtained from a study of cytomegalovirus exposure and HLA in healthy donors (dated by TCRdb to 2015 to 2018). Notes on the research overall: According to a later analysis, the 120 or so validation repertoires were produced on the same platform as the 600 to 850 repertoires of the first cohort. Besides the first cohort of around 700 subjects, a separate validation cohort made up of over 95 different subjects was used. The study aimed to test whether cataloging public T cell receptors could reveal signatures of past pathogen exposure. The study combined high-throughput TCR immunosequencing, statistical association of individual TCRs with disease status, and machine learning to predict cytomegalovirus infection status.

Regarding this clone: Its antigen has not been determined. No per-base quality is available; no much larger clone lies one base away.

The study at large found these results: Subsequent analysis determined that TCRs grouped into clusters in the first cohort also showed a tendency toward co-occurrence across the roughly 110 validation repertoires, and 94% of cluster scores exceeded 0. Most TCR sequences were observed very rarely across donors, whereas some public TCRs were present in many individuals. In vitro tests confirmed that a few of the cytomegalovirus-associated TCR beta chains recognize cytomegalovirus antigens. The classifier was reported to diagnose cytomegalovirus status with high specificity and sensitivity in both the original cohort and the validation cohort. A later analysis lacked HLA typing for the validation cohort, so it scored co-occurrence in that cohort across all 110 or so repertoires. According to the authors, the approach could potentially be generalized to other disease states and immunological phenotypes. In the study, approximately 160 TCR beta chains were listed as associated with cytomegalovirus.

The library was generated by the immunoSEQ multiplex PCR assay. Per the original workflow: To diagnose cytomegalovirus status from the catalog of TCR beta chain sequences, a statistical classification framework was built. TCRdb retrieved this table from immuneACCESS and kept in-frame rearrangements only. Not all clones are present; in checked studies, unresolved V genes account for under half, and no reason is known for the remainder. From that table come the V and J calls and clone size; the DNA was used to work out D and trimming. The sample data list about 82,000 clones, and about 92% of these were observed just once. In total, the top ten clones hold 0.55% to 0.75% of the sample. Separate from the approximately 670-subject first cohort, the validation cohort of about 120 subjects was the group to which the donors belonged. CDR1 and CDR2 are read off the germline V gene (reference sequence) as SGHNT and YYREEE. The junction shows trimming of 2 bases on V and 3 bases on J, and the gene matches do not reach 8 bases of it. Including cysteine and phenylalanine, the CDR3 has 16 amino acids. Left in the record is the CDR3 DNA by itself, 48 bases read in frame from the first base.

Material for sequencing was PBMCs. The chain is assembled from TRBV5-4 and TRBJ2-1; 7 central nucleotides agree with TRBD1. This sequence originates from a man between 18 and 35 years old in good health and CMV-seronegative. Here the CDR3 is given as CASSFRPGTVYNEQFF. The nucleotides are TGTGCCAGCAGCTTTCGTCCCGGGACAGTCTACAATGAGCAGTTCTTC.